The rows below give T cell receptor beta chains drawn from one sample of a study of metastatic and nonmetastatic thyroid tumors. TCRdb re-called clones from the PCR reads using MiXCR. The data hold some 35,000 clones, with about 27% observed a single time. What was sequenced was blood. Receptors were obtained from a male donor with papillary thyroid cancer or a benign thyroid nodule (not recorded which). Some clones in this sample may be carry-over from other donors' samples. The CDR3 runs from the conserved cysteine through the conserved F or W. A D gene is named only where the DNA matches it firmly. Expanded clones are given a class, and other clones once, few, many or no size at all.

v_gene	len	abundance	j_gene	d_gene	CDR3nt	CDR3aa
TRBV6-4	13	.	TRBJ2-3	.	TGTGCCGGCAGTGAAGTGGGTTCAGATACGCAGTATTTT	CAGSEVGSDTQYF
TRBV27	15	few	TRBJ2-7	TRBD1	TGTGCCAGCAGTTTATCGACAGGGGGATCCTACGAGCAGTACTTC	CASSLSTGGSYEQYF
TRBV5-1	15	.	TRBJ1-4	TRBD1	TGCGCCAGCAGCGACCCGACAGGGGGGAATGAAAAACTGTTTTTT	CASSDPTGGNEKLFF
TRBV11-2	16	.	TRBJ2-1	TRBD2	TGTGCCAGCAGCTTAGAGTTAGCGGGAGGCACCAATGAGCAGTTCTTC	CASSLELAGGTNEQFF
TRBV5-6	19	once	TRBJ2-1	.	TGCGCCAGCAGCTTGGTGGGGACCCCCGCCATGGGCTTCTACAATGAGCAGTTCTTC	CASSLVGTPAMGFYNEQFF
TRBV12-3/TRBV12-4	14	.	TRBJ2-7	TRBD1	TGTGCCAGCAGTTTTGGGACAGGTGAATACGAGCAGTACTTC	CASSFGTGEYEQYF
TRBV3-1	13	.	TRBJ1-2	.	TGTGCCAGCAGCCAAGGGACAGCCAGAGGCTACACCTTC	CASSQGTARGYTF
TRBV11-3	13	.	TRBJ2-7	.	TGTGCCAGCAGCTTAGAAAATAGTGTCGAGCAGTACTTC	CASSLENSVEQYF
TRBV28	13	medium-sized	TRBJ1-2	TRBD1	TGTGCCAGCAGTTCTGGGACAGCCTATGGCTACACCTTC	CASSSGTAYGYTF
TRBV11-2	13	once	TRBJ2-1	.	TGTGCCAGCAGCTTATTCCAGCGGGATGAGCAGTTCTTC	CASSLFQRDEQFF
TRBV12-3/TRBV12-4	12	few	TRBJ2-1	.	TGTGCCAGCAGTAGGGGACAAAATGAGCAGTTCTTC	CASSRGQNEQFF
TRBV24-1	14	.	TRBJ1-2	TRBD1	TGTGCCACCAGTGATTTCAGGGGGCCTCATGGCTACACCTTC	CATSDFRGPHGYTF
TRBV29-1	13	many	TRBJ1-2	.	TGCAGCGGGGGGGAGGATGGGAACTATGGCTACACCTTC	CSGGEDGNYGYTF
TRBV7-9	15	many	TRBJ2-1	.	TGTGCCAGCAGCTTAGCGGGGACGCTTTACAATGAGCAGTTCTTC	CASSLAGTLYNEQFF
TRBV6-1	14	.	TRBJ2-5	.	TGCGCCAGCAGTCTGAGCTCTGGGGGGGAGACCCAGTACTTC	CASSLSSGGETQYF
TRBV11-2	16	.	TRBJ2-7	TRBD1	TGTGCCAGCAGCTTTATGGGGACAGGGTCCAGTAGCGAGCAGTACTTC	CASSFMGTGSSSEQYF
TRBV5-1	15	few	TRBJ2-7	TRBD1	TGCGCCAGCAGCTTCCAAGGGACAGCCCTCTACGAGCAGTACTTC	CASSFQGTALYEQYF
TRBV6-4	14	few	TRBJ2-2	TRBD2	TGTGCCAGCAGCAGCGGGATCCACACCGGGGAGCTGTTTTTT	CASSSGIHTGELFF
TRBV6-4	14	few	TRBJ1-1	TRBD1	TGTGCCAGCAGTCCGGGACAGGGCCACACTGAAGCTTTCTTT	CASSPGQGHTEAFF